This TCR beta chain was recovered during a study of early T cells in non-severe SARS-CoV-2 infection (dated by TCRdb to the early 2020s). At the level of the whole study: Because TCR sequencing relied on bulk RNA taken from unsorted whole blood, pairing of alpha and beta chains was not possible.

A case-control design nested within a healthcare worker cohort in London, UK, was used, with weekly nasopharyngeal swab PCR tests and blood sampling performed. Between 23 and 31 March 2020, the week of the UK lockdown, healthcare workers were enrolled and then followed up weekly for as long as 16 weeks. The paper as a whole reports these results and caveats: VDJdb matching was skewed toward anti-spike CD8 responses, so virus-specific expansions were likely underestimated and private and CD4 specificities were missed.

This clonotype appeared many times. Its recognized antigen is unknown. No base quality values were provided; no much bigger clone lies one nucleotide off. Libraries were made using 5' RACE. The sequencer listed for this sample is NextSeq 500. In the TCR library protocol, unique molecular identifiers were attached to individual cDNA molecules to correct for PCR bias and sequencing error. Both TCR alpha and beta chains were sequenced, and tight co-correlation was observed between alpha and beta sequence abundances in each sample. In the paper's pipeline: Decombinator V4 was used to perform V gene, J gene and CDR3 annotation of TCR sequences. TCRs were defined as expanded if a significant change between any two time points was detected under a Poisson model with p below 0.0001. TCR abundances were normalised to the total number of TCRs sequenced per sample and expressed as counts per million. VDJdb, accessed on 1 November 2021, was searched for TCRs annotated for CMV, EBV and SARS-CoV-2, and TCRs annotated for more than one antigen were excluded. Using fastp trimming at Q25 and MiXCR clonotype assembly, TCRdb reanalyzed the public sequencing data and kept in-frame beta chains. Entries that share a CDR3 protein sequence are merged under the most common genes and DNA. TCRdb, rather than the study authors, made the V and J calls. A total of roughly 81,000 distinct CDR3 sequences appear in this sample, 6% to 7% of them only once. In total, the top ten clones hold 7.8% of the sample.

This receptor was taken from an adult who was a healthcare worker with PCR-confirmed SARS-CoV-2 infection or an uninfected control (not recorded which). The sequenced sample was whole blood.

The CDR3 protein: CASRGPMNTEAFF. At the DNA level, the sequence is TGTGCCAGTAGGGGTCCCATGAACACTGAAGCTTTCTTT. The receptor chain draws on TRBV19 and TRBJ1-1; confidence is insufficient to name the D gene. Based on the germline V gene (reference sequence), the CDR1 and CDR2 sequences are LNHDA and SQIVND. V is shortened by 6 bases, J by 0 bases, and the region joining them spans 8 bases. Reading from cysteine to phenylalanine, the CDR3 counts 13 amino acids. The CDR3 DNA has 39 bases and is translated from base 1.